This is a list of T cell receptor beta chains from one sample in a study of cytomegalovirus exposure and HLA in healthy donors. The table came from immunoSEQ multiplex PCR; TCRdb's copy has only in-frame clones and leaves some out. This sample carries about 150,000 clones, roughly 62% of them seen once, and the ten largest clones take roughly 4.7%. Sequencing was done on a sample of PBMCs. These TCRs come from a man between 60 and 75 years old in good health and CMV-seronegative. Both conserved end residues are part of each CDR3.

V gene: TRBV9; J gene: TRBJ2-3; CDR3 protein: CASSVGWGADTQYF
V gene: TRBV28; J gene: TRBJ2-7; CDR3 protein: CASRDGGGGYEQYF
V gene: TRBV6-5; J gene: TRBJ1-2; CDR3 protein: CASSRTGDGYTF
V gene: TRBV28; J gene: TRBJ2-3; CDR3 protein: CASSGTGQQTDTQYF
V gene: TRBV4-2; J gene: TRBJ1-1; CDR3 protein: CASSHPAGVNTEAFF
V gene: TRBV5-4; J gene: TRBJ2-2; CDR3 protein: CASSRSTGGPDTGELFF
V gene: TRBV18; J gene: TRBJ2-3; CDR3 protein: CASSRGQGSRSTDTQYF
V gene: TRBV21-1; J gene: TRBJ1-5; CDR3 protein: CARRGQGVYQPQHF
V gene: TRBV6-1; J gene: TRBJ2-7; CDR3 protein: CASSDGGGSSYEQYF
V gene: TRBV6-6; J gene: TRBJ2-7; CDR3 protein: CASRSTGTNEQYF
V gene: TRBV9; J gene: TRBJ2-3; CDR3 protein: CASSVDGDPSTDTQYF
V gene: TRBV9; J gene: TRBJ2-1; CDR3 protein: CASSPWGQGFYNEQFF
V gene: TRBV7-2; J gene: TRBJ2-7; CDR3 protein: CASSLGVPFGQYF
V gene: TRBV27; J gene: TRBJ2-3; CDR3 protein: CASISTDTQYF
V gene: TRBV19; J gene: TRBJ1-1; CDR3 protein: CASSIGWTGGRSTEAFF
V gene: TRBV27; J gene: TRBJ1-2; CDR3 protein: CASSLRGRRGNYGYTF
V gene: TRBV7-2; J gene: TRBJ1-2; CDR3 protein: CASSPRTGSYGYTF
V gene: TRBV6-1; J gene: TRBJ2-5; CDR3 protein: CASSENMGLGRETQYF
V gene: TRBV11-3; J gene: TRBJ2-7; CDR3 protein: CASSLGTSGAYEQYF
V gene: TRBV28; J gene: TRBJ2-7; CDR3 protein: CASSVGGGYYEQYF
V gene: TRBV30; J gene: TRBJ1-2; CDR3 protein: CAWRLRDTGGYTF
V gene: TRBV6-5; J gene: TRBJ1-5; CDR3 protein: CASSYSRRGNQPQHF
V gene: TRBV21-1; J gene: TRBJ2-7; CDR3 protein: CASSKVGGEEPNSYEQYF
V gene: TRBV6-5; J gene: TRBJ1-5; CDR3 protein: CAIKRGWAPNQPQHF
V gene: TRBV28; J gene: TRBJ1-5; CDR3 protein: CASSLIPTNQPQHF
V gene: TRBV7-3; J gene: TRBJ2-1; CDR3 protein: CASSLNRANEQFF
V gene: TRBV7-2; J gene: TRBJ1-2; CDR3 protein: CASSLIIGGDGGYTF
V gene: TRBV28; J gene: TRBJ1-4; CDR3 protein: CASSLAPRGEKLFF
V gene: TRBV9; J gene: TRBJ2-2; CDR3 protein: CASSVEAYRAGELFF
V gene: TRBV19; J gene: TRBJ2-5; CDR3 protein: CASSIEGATQYF